Reported below is one T cell receptor (beta chain). The antigen remains unidentified. At the DNA level, this CDR3 is encoded by other sequences in the same sample as well. This sample was taken from a study of Ad26.COV2.S vaccination and SARS-CoV-2 variants. On the study more broadly: Ad26.COV2.S was injected intramuscularly once or twice, 56 days apart.

Treatment denoted: roughly 19 received Ad26.COV2.S at low or high dose, single or two shots; roughly five received placebo; per-sample allocation not given. At day 63 after the first vaccine or placebo injection, samples were drawn. Findings of the study overall: Substantial breadth was reported for post-vaccination spike-specific CD8+ and CD4+ T cells. TCR breadth and depth estimates may have understated total T cell responses.

Data came from immunoSEQ multiplex PCR; TCRdb stores just in-frame clones and leaves some out. In the table there are around 300,000 clones, about nine tenths of which are singletons. Sequencing was performed on peripheral blood, taken in a trial of Ad26.COV2.S vaccine versus placebo. The TCR originated in a person between 18 and 60 years old who received the Ad26.COV2.S COVID-19 vaccine or a placebo.

The CDR3 nucleotides read TGTGCCAGCAGCCGGACTAGCGGGAGTTACGAGCAGTACTTC. Encoded protein: CASSRTSGSYEQYF. This chain connects TRBV7-9 to TRBJ2-7, with 13 bases matching TRBD2. The germline V gene encodes CDR1 SEHNR and CDR2 FQNEAQ (reference sequence). V shed 5 bases, J shed 4 bases, and the junction held 2 bases outside the gene matches. The CDR3 is 14 residues long.